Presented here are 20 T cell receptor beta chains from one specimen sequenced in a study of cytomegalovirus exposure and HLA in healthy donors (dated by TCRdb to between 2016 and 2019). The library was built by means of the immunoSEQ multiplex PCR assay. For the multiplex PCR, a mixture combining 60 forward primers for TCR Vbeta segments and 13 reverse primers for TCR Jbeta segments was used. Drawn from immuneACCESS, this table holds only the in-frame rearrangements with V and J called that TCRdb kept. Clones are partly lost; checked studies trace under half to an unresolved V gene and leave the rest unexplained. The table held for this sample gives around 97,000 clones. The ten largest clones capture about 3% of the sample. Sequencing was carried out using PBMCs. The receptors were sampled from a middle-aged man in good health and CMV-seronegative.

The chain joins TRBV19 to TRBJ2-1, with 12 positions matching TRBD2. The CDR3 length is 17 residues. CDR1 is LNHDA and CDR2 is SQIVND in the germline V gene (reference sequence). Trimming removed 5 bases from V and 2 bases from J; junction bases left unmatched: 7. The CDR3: CASSWGSSGGAYNEQFF. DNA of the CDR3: TGTGCCAGTAGTTGGGGATCTAGCGGGGGGGCCTACAATGAGCAGTTCTTC.

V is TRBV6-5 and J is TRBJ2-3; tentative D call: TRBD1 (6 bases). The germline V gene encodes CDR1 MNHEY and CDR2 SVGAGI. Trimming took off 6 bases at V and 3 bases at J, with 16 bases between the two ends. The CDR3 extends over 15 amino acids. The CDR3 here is CASRPLGTLTDTQYF. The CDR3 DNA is TGTGCCAGCAGACCCCTCGGGACACTAACAGATACGCAGTATTTT.

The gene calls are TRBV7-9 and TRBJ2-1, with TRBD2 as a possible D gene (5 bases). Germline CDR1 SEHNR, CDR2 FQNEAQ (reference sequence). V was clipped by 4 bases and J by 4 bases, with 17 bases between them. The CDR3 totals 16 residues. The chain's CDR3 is CASSSSGPEVYNEQFF. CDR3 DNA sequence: TGTGCCAGCAGCTCGAGCGGCCCCGAGGTGTACAATGAGCAGTTCTTC.

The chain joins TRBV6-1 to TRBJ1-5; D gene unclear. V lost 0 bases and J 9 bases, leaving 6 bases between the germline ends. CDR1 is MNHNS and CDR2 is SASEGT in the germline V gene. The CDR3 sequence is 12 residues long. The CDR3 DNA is TGTGCCAGCAGTGAAGCGCTAATGCCCCAGCATTTT. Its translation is CASSEALMPQHF.

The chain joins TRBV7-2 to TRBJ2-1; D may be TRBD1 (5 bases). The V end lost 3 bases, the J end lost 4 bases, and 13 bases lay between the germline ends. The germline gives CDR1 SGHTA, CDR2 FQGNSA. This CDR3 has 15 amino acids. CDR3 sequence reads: CASSLTVTTYNEQFF. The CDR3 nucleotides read TGTGCCAGCAGCTTGACAGTTACTACATACAATGAGCAGTTCTTC.

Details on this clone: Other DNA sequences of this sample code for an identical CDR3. CDR3 DNA sequence: TGTGCCAGCAGCGTGGGCGGGACAGGGATGTCACCCCTCCACTTT. The encoded protein is CASSVGGTGMSPLHF. This chain links TRBV9 with TRBJ1-6, with 9 nucleotides matching TRBD1. There are 15 residues in the CDR3. After removal of 2 bases from V and 10 bases from J, the junction contained 7 bases not matched to a gene. Germline loops: CDR1 SGDLS, CDR2 YYNGEE.

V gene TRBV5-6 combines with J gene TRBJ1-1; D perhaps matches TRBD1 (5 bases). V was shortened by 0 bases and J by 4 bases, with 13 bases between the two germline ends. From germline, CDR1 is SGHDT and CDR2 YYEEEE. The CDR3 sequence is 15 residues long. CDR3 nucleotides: TGTGCCAGCAGCTTGGGGGCAGGGTGGGGCACTGAAGCTTTCTTT. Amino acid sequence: CASSLGAGWGTEAFF.

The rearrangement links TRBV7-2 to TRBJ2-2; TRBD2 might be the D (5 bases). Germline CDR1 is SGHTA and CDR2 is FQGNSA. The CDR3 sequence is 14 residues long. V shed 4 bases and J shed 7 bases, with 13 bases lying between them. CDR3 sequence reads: CASSYTSTSGELFF. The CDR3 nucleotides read TGTGCCAGCAGCTATACTAGTACAAGCGGGGAGCTGTTTTTT.

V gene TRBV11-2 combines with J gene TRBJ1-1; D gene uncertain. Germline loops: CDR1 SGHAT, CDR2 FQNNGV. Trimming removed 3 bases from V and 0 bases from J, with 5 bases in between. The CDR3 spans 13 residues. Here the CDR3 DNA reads TGTGCCAGCAGCTTTGACATGAACACTGAAGCTTTCTTT. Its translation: CASSFDMNTEAFF.

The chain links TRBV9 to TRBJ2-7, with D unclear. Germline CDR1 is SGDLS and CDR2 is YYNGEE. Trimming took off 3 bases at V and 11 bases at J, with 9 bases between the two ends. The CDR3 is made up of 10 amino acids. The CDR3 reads CASSGGMKYF. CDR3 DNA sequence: TGTGCCAGCAGCGGAGGTATGAAGTACTTC.

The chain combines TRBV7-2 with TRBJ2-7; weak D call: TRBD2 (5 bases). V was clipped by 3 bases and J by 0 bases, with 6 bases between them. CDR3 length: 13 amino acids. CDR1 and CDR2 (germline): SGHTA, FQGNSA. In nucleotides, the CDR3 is TGTGCCAGCAGCTTCGGAGGCTCCTACGAGCAGTACTTC. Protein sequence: CASSFGGSYEQYF.

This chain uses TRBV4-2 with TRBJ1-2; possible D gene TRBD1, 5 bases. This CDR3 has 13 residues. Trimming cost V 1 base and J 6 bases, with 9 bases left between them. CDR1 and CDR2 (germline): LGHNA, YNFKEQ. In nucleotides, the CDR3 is TGTGCCAGCAGCCAAGGCAGGGCGGATGGCTACACCTTC. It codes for CASSQGRADGYTF.

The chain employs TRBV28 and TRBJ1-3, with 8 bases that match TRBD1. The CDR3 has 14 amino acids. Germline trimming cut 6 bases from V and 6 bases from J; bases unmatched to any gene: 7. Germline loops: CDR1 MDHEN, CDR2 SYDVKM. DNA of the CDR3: TGTGCCAGCAGCAGACAGGGGTTTATAAACACCATATATTTT. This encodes CASSRQGFINTIYF.

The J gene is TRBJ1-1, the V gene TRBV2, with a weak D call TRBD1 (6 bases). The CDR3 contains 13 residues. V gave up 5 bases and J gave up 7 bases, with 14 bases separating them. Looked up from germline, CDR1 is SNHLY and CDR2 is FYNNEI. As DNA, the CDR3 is TGTGCCAGCAGTATTCCTAGGACAGTTGAAGCTTTCTTT. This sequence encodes CASSIPRTVEAFF.

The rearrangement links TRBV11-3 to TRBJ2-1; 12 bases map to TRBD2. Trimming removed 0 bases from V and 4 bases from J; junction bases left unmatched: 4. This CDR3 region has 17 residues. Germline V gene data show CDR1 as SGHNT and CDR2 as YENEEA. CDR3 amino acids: CASSLDDGLAGYNEQFF. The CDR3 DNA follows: TGTGCCAGCAGCTTAGATGACGGACTAGCGGGGTACAATGAGCAGTTCTTC.

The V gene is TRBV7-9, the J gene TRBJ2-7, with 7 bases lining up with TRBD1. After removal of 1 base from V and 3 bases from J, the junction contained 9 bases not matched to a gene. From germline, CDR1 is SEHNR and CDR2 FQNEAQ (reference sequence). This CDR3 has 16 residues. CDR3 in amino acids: CASSLGDRVQYYEQYF. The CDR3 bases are TGTGCCAGCAGCTTAGGTGACAGGGTCCAATACTACGAGCAGTACTTC.

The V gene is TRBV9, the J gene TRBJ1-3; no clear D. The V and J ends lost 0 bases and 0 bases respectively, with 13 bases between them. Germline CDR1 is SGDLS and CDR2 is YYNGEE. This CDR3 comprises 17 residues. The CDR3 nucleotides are TGTGCCAGCAGCGTAGCTCAGACAACGAGCTCTGGAAACACCATATATTTT. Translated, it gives CASSVAQTTSSGNTIYF.

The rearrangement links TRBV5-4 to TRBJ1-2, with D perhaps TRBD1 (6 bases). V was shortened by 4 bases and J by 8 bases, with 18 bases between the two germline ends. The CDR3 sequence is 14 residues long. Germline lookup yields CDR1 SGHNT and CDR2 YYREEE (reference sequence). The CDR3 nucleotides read TGTGCCAGCAGCGAAGGACAGCTACCGGGGGGCTACACCTTC. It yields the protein CASSEGQLPGGYTF.

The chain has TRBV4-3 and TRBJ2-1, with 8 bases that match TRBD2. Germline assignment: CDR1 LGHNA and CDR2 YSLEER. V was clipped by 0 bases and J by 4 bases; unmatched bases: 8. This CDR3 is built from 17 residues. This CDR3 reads CASSQDTGTRRYNEQFF. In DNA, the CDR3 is TGCGCCAGCAGCCAAGACACCGGGACTAGAAGGTACAATGAGCAGTTCTTC.

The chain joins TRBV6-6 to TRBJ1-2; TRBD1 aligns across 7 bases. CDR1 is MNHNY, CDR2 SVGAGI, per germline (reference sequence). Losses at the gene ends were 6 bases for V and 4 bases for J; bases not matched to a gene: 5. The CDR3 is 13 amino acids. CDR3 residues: CASSPQGSYGYTF. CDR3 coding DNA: TGTGCCAGCAGCCCACAGGGGTCCTATGGCTACACCTTC.